A selection of T cell receptor beta chains follows, all from one sample in a study of blood T cell repertoires in COVID-19. Clones were sequenced by immunoSEQ multiplex PCR, and TCRdb holds only the in-frame ones, with some missing. The sample contains some 87,000 clones, roughly four fifths of which appear only once. The sequenced sample was peripheral blood. The source is a woman at least 80 years old with active or convalescent COVID-19. Each CDR3 is given with its conserved first and last residue. D genes are given only for firm matches. Clone sizes are given selectively: once, few, many, or a class where the clone is expanded.

J	D	V	size	CDR3	DNA
TRBJ1-1	.	TRBV12-3/TRBV12-4	few	CASQRTGWPEAFF	TGTGCCAGCCAAAGAACAGGGTGGCCTGAAGCTTTCTTT
TRBJ2-3	TRBD1	TRBV5-1	.	CASSLQGRTDTQYF	TGCGCCAGCAGCTTACAGGGGCGCACAGATACGCAGTATTTT
TRBJ2-5	.	TRBV24-1	.	CATSDSVIPETQYF	TGTGCCACCAGTGACTCAGTAATTCCGGAGACCCAGTACTTC
TRBJ2-3	TRBD2	TRBV7-8	.	CASSAGLAGTDTQYF	TGTGCCAGCAGCGCCGGACTAGCGGGCACAGATACGCAGTATTTT
TRBJ1-5	TRBD1	TRBV11-3	.	CASSPSGQGINQPQHF	TGTGCCAGCAGCCCCTCGGGACAGGGTATCAATCAGCCCCAGCATTTT
TRBJ2-4	TRBD1	TRBV7-2	.	CASSQGQGGAIQYF	TGTGCCAGCAGCCAAGGACAGGGTGGGGCCATTCAGTACTTC
TRBJ2-2	TRBD1	TRBV2	.	CASSGPGGYTGELFF	TGTGCCAGCAGTGGCCCAGGGGGCTACACCGGGGAGCTGTTTTTT
TRBJ2-7	.	TRBV6-5	.	CASSLQGTYEQYF	TGTGCCAGCAGTTTGCAGGGTACCTACGAGCAGTACTTC
TRBJ1-6	.	TRBV7-9	.	CASSFTGTTGSPLHF	TGTGCCAGCAGCTTTACCGGGACGACAGGTTCACCCCTCCACTTT
TRBJ2-1	.	TRBV2	.	CASQSYNEQFF	TGTGCCAGCCAATCCTACAATGAGCAGTTCTTC
TRBJ2-1	.	TRBV24-1	.	CATSDLIPGQLAHNEQFF	TGTGCCACCAGTGATTTAATACCCGGACAGTTAGCGCACAATGAGCAGTTCTTC
TRBJ2-5	TRBD1	TRBV5-4	.	CASSWDRGRETQYF	TGTGCCAGCAGCTGGGACAGGGGGCGAGAGACCCAGTACTTC
TRBJ2-1	TRBD1	TRBV18	many	CASSEGQLESYNEQFF	TGTGCCAGCTCAGAGGGACAGCTGGAGTCCTACAATGAGCAGTTCTTC
TRBJ2-7	.	TRBV6-5	.	CASSYSTSSYEQYF	TGTGCCAGCAGTTACTCCACTTCTAGCTACGAGCAGTACTTC
TRBJ1-5	.	TRBV10-3	.	CAIHPVRGQPQHF	TGTGCCATCCATCCGGTCAGGGGTCAGCCCCAGCATTTT
TRBJ1-2	.	TRBV7-2	.	CASSLYQAYYGYTF	TGTGCCAGCAGCCTTTATCAGGCTTACTATGGCTACACCTTC
TRBJ1-3	.	TRBV7-2	many	CASSKGGSGNTIYF	TGTGCCAGCAGCAAAGGAGGGAGTGGAAACACCATATATTTT
TRBJ2-1	TRBD2	TRBV27	.	CASSFSRLAANEQFF	TGTGCCAGCAGTTTCTCCCGACTAGCGGCAAATGAGCAGTTCTTC
TRBJ1-4	.	TRBV2	.	CASSEGGRATNEKLFF	TGTGCCAGCAGTGAAGGAGGGAGGGCAACTAATGAAAAACTGTTTTTT
TRBJ2-7	.	TRBV29-1	.	CSVDGDSSYEQYF	TGCAGCGTTGACGGCGACAGCTCCTACGAGCAGTACTTC
TRBJ2-1	.	TRBV19	.	CASGQRAGNYNEQFF	TGTGCCAGTGGGCAGAGGGCGGGGAACTACAATGAGCAGTTCTTC
TRBJ2-5	TRBD2	TRBV5-1	few	CASGKAGGEETQYF	TGCGCCAGCGGCAAAGCGGGGGGTGAGGAGACCCAGTACTTC
TRBJ2-7	TRBD2	TRBV3-1/TRBV3-2	.	CASSQDPSLAGGPVYEQYF	TGTGCCAGCAGCCAAGACCCCAGTCTAGCGGGGGGGCCTGTCTACGAGCAGTACTTC
TRBJ2-2	TRBD2	TRBV19	few	CASSIGSGGNTGELFF	TGTGCCAGTAGTATAGGTAGCGGGGGGAACACCGGGGAGCTGTTTTTT
TRBJ2-7	TRBD1	TRBV7-3	once	CASSLKGGYDEQYF	TGTGCCAGCAGCTTAAAAGGGGGCTACGACGAGCAGTACTTC
TRBJ1-2	.	TRBV19	.	CASRRGPSYGYTF	TGTGCCAGTAGAAGGGGTCCCTCCTATGGCTACACCTTC
TRBJ2-2	.	TRBV12-3/TRBV12-4	.	CASSSQVTGELFF	TGTGCCAGCAGCTCACAGGTGACCGGGGAGCTGTTTTTT
TRBJ1-1	TRBD1	TRBV2	.	CASSERGQGKAFF	TGTGCCAGCAGTGAGCGTGGACAGGGAAAAGCTTTCTTT
TRBJ1-2	TRBD1	TRBV6-5	.	CASRQGAGDGYTF	TGTGCCAGCAGGCAGGGGGCTGGGGATGGCTACACCTTC
TRBJ1-1	.	TRBV2	.	CASTAGRNTEAFF	TGTGCCAGCACCGCAGGCCGGAACACTGAAGCTTTCTTT
TRBJ2-3	.	TRBV2	.	CASSRSSPTDTQYF	TGTGCCAGCAGCCGCAGTTCCCCCACAGATACGCAGTATTTT
TRBJ1-4	TRBD1	TRBV9	few	CASSVGTGRNEKLFF	TGTGCCAGCAGCGTAGGGACAGGGAGGAATGAAAAACTGTTTTTT
TRBJ1-2	.	TRBV29-1	few	CSVPYAQGGYGYTF	TGCAGCGTTCCTTATGCTCAGGGCGGCTATGGCTACACCTTC
TRBJ2-2	TRBD1	TRBV24-1	.	CATSDGGTGGSTGELFF	TGTGCCACCAGTGATGGGGGGACAGGGGGGTCCACCGGGGAGCTGTTTTTT
TRBJ1-2	.	TRBV15	.	CATSRDPGNYGYTF	TGTGCCACCAGCAGAGATCCAGGGAACTATGGCTACACCTTC
TRBJ1-4	.	TRBV2	.	CASSQTGWLLFF	TGTGCCAGCAGTCAAACAGGGTGGCTACTGTTTTTT
TRBJ1-3	.	TRBV12-3/TRBV12-4	.	CASSAGGNTIYF	TGTGCCAGCAGTGCAGGTGGAAACACCATATATTTT
TRBJ2-3	TRBD2	TRBV7-6	.	CASSLELLAGPTDTQYF	TGTGCCAGCAGCTTAGAACTCTTAGCGGGGCCCACAGATACGCAGTATTTT
TRBJ2-1	TRBD2	TRBV11-2	.	CASSSAGRSSYNEQFF	TGTGCCAGCAGCTCAGCGGGGCGAAGCTCCTACAATGAGCAGTTCTTC
TRBJ2-3	.	TRBV10-3	.	CAISEFGGRTSTDTQYF	TGTGCCATCAGTGAGTTCGGGGGGCGAACTAGCACAGATACGCAGTATTTT
TRBJ2-2	.	TRBV5-8	few	CASSSFGVGIGELFF	TGTGCCAGCAGCTCTTTCGGGGTCGGGATCGGGGAGCTGTTTTTT
TRBJ2-5	TRBD2	TRBV12-5	.	CASGPLAGGPLETQYF	TGTGCTAGTGGTCCCCTAGCGGGGGGGCCGTTAGAGACCCAGTACTTC
TRBJ2-5	TRBD1	TRBV4-3	.	CASSQDRGETQYF	TGCGCCAGCAGCCAGGACAGGGGAGAGACCCAGTACTTC
TRBJ1-3	.	TRBV28	.	CASSFPAPVKSGNTIYF	TGTGCCAGCAGTTTTCCTGCGCCGGTAAAATCTGGAAACACCATATATTTT
TRBJ1-5	.	TRBV18	.	CASSPHAGQPQHF	TGTGCCAGCTCACCACACGCGGGTCAGCCCCAGCATTTT
TRBJ2-4	TRBD2	TRBV2	.	CASTLAGANKNIQYF	TGTGCCAGTACGTTAGCGGGGGCGAACAAAAACATTCAGTACTTC
TRBJ1-1	.	TRBV5-4	.	CASSPDPGRTEAFF	TGTGCCAGCAGCCCAGATCCGGGGAGAACTGAAGCTTTCTTT
TRBJ2-7	TRBD2	TRBV6-5	.	CASSYPGGASEQYF	TGTGCCAGCAGTTACCCCGGGGGGGCCAGCGAGCAGTACTTC